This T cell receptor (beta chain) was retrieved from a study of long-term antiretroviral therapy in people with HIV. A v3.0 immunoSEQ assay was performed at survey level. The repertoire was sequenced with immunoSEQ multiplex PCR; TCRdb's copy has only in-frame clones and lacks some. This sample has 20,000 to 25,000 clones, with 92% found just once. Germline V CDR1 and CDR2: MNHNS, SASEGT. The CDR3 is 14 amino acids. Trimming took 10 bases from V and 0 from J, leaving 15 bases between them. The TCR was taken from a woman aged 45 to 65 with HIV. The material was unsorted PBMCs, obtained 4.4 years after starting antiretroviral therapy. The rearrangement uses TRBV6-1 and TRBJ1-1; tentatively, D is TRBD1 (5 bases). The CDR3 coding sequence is TGTGCCACTGGGGCCCGTAGGATGAACACTGAAGCTTTCTTT. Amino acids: CATGARRMNTEAFF.